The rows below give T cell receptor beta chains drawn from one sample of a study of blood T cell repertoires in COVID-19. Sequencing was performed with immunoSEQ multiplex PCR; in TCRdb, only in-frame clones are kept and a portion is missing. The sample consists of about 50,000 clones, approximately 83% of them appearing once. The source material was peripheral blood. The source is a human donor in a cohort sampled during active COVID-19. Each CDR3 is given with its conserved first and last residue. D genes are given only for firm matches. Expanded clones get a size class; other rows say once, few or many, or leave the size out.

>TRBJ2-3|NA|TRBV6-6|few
CASSRLLRSASTDTQYF
TGTGCCAGCAGTCGCCTTCTTAGGAGCGCTAGCACAGATACGCAGTATTTT
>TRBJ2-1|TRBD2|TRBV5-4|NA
CASSLPGLGADEQFF
TGTGCCAGCAGCTTGCCGGGACTAGGGGCAGATGAGCAGTTCTTC
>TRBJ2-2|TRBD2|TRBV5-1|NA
CASSQLSGSGSGELFF
TGCGCCAGCAGTCAACTTAGCGGGAGTGGGTCCGGGGAGCTGTTTTTT
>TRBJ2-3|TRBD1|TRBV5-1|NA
CASSLGQGDFTDTQYF
TGCGCCAGCAGCTTGGGACAGGGGGACTTCACAGATACGCAGTATTTT
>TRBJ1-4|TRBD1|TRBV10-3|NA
CAISEPTGGPGKLFF
TGTGCCATCAGTGAGCCGACAGGGGGCCCGGGAAAACTGTTTTTT
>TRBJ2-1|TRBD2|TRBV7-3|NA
CASSGTSVGEQFF
TGTGCCAGCAGCGGGACTAGCGTGGGCGAGCAGTTCTTC
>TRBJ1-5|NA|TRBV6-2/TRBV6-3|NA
CASSRTASNQPQHF
TGTGCCAGCAGCCGGACAGCCAGCAATCAGCCCCAGCATTTT
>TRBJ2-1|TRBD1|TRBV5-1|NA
CASSLPSGTGGYNEQFF
TGCGCCAGCAGCTTGCCATCGGGGACAGGGGGCTACAATGAGCAGTTCTTC
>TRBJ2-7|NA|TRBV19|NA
CASSIEWADYEQYF
TGTGCCAGTAGTATAGAGTGGGCCGACTACGAGCAGTACTTC
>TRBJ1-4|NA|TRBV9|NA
CASSVGQGREKLFF
TGTGCCAGCAGCGTAGGGCAGGGTCGGGAAAAACTGTTTTTT
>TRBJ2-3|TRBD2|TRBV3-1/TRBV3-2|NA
CASTLRGGDTQYF
TGTGCCAGCACCCTCCGGGGGGGAGATACGCAGTATTTT
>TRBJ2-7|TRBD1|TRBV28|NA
CASSSGGASPYEQYF
TGTGCCAGCAGTTCAGGGGGCGCTTCCCCCTACGAGCAGTACTTC
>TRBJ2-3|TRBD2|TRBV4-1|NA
CASSLLVSGTKPDTQYF
TGCGCCAGCAGCCTTCTTGTCTCCGGGACTAAGCCAGATACGCAGTATTTT
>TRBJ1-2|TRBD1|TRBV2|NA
CASSRDRRFDGYTF
TGTGCCAGCAGTCGGGACAGGCGATTCGACGGCTACACCTTC
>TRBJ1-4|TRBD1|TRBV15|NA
CATSRTGQLNEKLFF
TGTGCCACCAGCAGAACGGGACAGCTAAATGAAAAACTGTTTTTT
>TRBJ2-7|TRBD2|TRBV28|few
CASSFAPSGTYEQYF
TGTGCCAGCAGTTTTGCTCCTAGCGGGACATACGAGCAGTACTTC
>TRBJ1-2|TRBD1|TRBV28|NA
CASSFHRGDGYTF
TGTGCCAGCAGTTTTCACAGGGGCGATGGCTACACCTTC
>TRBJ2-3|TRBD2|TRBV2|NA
CASGSRAGGPADTQYF
TGTGCCAGCGGTAGTAGAGCGGGAGGGCCCGCAGATACGCAGTATTTT
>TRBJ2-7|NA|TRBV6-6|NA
CASSPTADRTYEQYF
TGTGCCAGCAGCCCAACAGCCGACAGGACCTACGAGCAGTACTTC
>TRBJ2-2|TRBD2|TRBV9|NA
CASSGSGRADTGELFF
TGTGCCAGCAGCGGGAGCGGGAGGGCGGACACCGGGGAGCTGTTTTTT
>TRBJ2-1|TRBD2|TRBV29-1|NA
CSVDTSGRANYNEQFF
TGCAGCGTAGATACTAGCGGGAGGGCCAATTACAATGAGCAGTTCTTC
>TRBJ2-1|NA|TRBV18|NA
CASSPRAPVSSYNEQFF
TGTGCCAGCTCGCCACGGGCTCCGGTGAGCTCCTACAATGAGCAGTTCTTC
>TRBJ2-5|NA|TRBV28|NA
CASSTGTETQYF
TGTGCCAGCAGTACAGGGACGGAGACCCAGTACTTC
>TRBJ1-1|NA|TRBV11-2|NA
CASSLSLNTEAFF
TGTGCCAGCAGCTTAAGCCTGAACACTGAAGCTTTCTTT
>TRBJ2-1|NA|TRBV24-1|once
CATSDKRGQASGTSYNEQFF
TGTGCCACCAGTGATAAGCGGGGACAGGCCAGCGGAACCTCCTACAATGAGCAGTTCTTC
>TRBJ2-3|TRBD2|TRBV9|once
CASSVGASGAGDTQYF
TGTGCCAGCAGCGTAGGGGCTAGCGGAGCGGGAGATACGCAGTATTTT
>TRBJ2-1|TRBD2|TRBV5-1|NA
CASSLGDSGRNEQFF
TGCGCCAGCAGCTTGGGAGATAGCGGGAGAAATGAGCAGTTCTTC
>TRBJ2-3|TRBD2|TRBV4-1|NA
CASSQDGAGVVLDTQYF
TGCGCCAGCAGCCAAGACGGAGCGGGAGTTGTCTTGGATACGCAGTATTTT
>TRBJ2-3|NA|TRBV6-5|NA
CASSYRRGTDTQYF
TGTGCCAGCAGTTACAGGCGGGGTACAGATACGCAGTATTTT
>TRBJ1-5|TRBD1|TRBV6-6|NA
CASSRGQGGNQPQHF
TGTGCCAGCAGTCGGGGACAGGGAGGCAATCAGCCCCAGCATTTT
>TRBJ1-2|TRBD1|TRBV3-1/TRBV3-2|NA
CASSPMDRGVGGYTF
TGTGCCAGCAGCCCGATGGACAGGGGAGTAGGAGGCTACACCTTC
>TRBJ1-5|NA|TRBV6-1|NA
CASSEAGVSNQPQHF
TGTGCCAGCAGTGAAGCAGGGGTAAGCAATCAGCCCCAGCATTTT
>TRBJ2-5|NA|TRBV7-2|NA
CASTGGLQLKTQYF
TGTGCCAGCACCGGCGGGCTACAGTTAAAGACCCAGTACTTC
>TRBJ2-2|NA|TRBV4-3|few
CASSGLSTGELFF
TGCGCCAGCTCGGGTCTAAGCACCGGGGAGCTGTTTTTT
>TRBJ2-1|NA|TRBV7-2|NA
CASSLGGPNEQFF
TGTGCCAGCAGCTTGGGGGGGCCCAATGAGCAGTTCTTC
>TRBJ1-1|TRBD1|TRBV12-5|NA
CASAGTGVSEAFF
TGTGCTAGTGCCGGGACAGGGGTTTCTGAAGCTTTCTTT
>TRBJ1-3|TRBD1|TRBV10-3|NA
CAISGGTDISGNTIYF
TGTGCCATCAGTGGAGGGACAGACATCTCTGGAAACACCATATATTTT
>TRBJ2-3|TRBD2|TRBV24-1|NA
CATSDLHGSTGRESTDTQYF
TGTGCCACCAGTGATTTGCATGGCTCAACGGGGCGGGAGAGCACAGATACGCAGTATTTT
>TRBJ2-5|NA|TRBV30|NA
CAWSVLFGETQYF
TGTGCCTGGAGTGTACTATTTGGAGAGACCCAGTACTTC
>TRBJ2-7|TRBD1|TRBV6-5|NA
CASRDTGGNEQYF
TGTGCCAGCAGGGATACAGGGGGCAACGAGCAGTACTTC
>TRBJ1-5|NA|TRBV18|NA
CASSPGGGNQPQHF
TGTGCCAGCTCACCAGGGGGCGGCAATCAGCCCCAGCATTTT
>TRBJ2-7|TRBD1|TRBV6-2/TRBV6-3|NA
CASSPSGTGFSYEQYF
TGTGCCAGCAGTCCCTCCGGGACAGGGTTTTCCTACGAGCAGTACTTC
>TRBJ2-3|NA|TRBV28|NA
CASSGTPIASDTQYF
TGTGCCAGCAGTGGGACACCAATAGCTTCAGATACGCAGTATTTT
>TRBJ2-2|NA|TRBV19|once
CASSTTRTGELFF
TGTGCCAGTAGTACGACTCGAACCGGGGAGCTGTTTTTT
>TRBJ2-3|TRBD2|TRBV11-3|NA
CASSLGGSTDTQYF
TGTGCCAGCAGCTTGGGGGGGAGCACAGATACGCAGTATTTT
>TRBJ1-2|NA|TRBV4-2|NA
CASSQEGTGTPNVYGYTF
TGTGCCAGCAGCCAAGAAGGTACCGGGACACCGAACGTGTATGGCTACACCTTC
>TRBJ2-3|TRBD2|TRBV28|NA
CASRAGGTDTQYF
TGTGCCAGCCGAGCGGGAGGCACAGATACGCAGTATTTT
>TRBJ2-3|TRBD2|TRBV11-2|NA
CASGLGTRSTDTQYF
TGTGCCAGCGGACTTGGGACTAGAAGCACAGATACGCAGTATTTT
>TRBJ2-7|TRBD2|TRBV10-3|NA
CAISFSSGSSYEQYF
TGTGCCATCAGTTTTTCTAGCGGGAGCTCCTACGAGCAGTACTTC
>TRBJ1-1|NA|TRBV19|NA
CASRADRGMNTEAFF
TGTGCCAGTAGAGCAGATCGGGGGATGAACACTGAAGCTTTCTTT
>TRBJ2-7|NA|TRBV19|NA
CASSILGTPLNEQYF
TGTGCCAGTAGTATTCTAGGGACTCCACTTAACGAGCAGTACTTC
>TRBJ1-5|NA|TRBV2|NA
CASSDQGNGSPQHF
TGTGCCAGCAGTGACCAGGGAAATGGAAGCCCCCAGCATTTT
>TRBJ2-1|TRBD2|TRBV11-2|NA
CASSLDLAGAIYNEQFF
TGTGCCAGCAGCTTGGACCTAGCGGGAGCTATCTACAATGAGCAGTTCTTC
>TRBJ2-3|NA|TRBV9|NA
CASSGGLPPDTQYF
TGTGCCAGCTCAGGCGGGCTGCCTCCAGATACGCAGTATTTT
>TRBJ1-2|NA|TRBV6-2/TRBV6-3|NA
CASSYDTGMTYGYTF
TGTGCCAGCAGTTACGACACAGGGATGACCTATGGCTACACCTTC
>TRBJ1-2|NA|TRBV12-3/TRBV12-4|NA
CASSFDSNYGYTF
TGTGCCAGCAGTTTCGACAGCAACTATGGCTACACCTTC
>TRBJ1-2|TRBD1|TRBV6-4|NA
CASSEAGQGGYGYTF
TGTGCCAGCAGTGAAGCGGGACAGGGTGGCTATGGCTACACCTTC
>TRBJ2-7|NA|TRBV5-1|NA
CASSLGGRWYEQYF
TGCGCCAGCAGCTTGGGGGGGAGGTGGTACGAGCAGTACTTC